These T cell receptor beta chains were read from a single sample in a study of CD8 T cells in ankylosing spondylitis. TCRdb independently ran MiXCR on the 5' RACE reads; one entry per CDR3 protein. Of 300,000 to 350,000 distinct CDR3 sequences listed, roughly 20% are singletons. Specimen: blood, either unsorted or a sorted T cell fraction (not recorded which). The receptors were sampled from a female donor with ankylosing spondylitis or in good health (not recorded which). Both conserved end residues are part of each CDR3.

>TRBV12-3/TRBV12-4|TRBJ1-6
CASSWDRINLHF
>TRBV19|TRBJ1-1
CASSIGPGADTEAFF
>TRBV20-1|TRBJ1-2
CSATRGDGDGYTF
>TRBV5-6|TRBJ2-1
CASSLRLAGRGEQFF
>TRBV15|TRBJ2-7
CATSRDRATSYEQYF
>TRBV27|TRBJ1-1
CASSLLRQTEAFF
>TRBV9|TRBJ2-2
CASSVGAGADTGELFF
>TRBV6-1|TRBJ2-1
CASSSTGTSGSDEQFF
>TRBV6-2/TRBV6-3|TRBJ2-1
CASSYAGRANEQFF
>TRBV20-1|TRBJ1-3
CSAKVGRINTIYF
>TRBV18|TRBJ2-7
CASSEAPGTAGEQYF
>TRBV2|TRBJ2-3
CASARTRTDTQYF
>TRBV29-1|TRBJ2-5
CSGTTRGTMETQYF
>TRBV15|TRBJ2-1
CATSREGAGRRDEQFF
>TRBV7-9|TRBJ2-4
CARSSYGKNIQYF
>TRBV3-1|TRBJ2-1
CASSQVPTSGGEEQFF
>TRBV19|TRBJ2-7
CASKEQGSYEQYF